These 2 T cell receptor beta chains were sequenced from one sample in a study of graft-versus-host responses after intestinal transplantation. The protocol was immunoSEQ multiplex PCR, while the TCRdb copy is restricted to in-frame clones and leaves out a portion. Here the sample spans some 84,000 clones, about four fifths being singletons. No antigen has been assigned to these receptors. Specimen: unstimulated CD4+ T cells sorted from spleen or lymph node cells, collected before intestinal transplant. These receptors all come from a human donor who received an intestinal transplant.

The V gene is TRBV18, the J gene TRBJ1-5; D unresolved. The CDR3 covers 13 residues. Trimming took 5 bases from V and 0 from J, leaving 5 bases between them. Germline CDR1 and CDR2: KGHSH and LQKENI. Here the CDR3 DNA reads TGTGCCAGCTCATCCAATAGCAATCAGCCCCAGCATTTT. Translating gives CASSSNSNQPQHF.

This clone was seen a few times. The CDR3 loop reads CASGRDRVQEQYF. CDR3 bases: TGCGCCAGCGGCCGGGACAGGGTACAAGAGCAGTACTTC. This chain connects TRBV5-1 to TRBJ2-7, with 9 bases matching TRBD1. CDR1 is SGHRS, CDR2 YFSETQ, per germline. The V gene end was trimmed by 7 bases and the J gene end by 7 bases; junction bases not matched to a gene: 9. The CDR3 consists of 13 residues.